Listed below are T cell receptor beta chains from one sample, sequenced in a study of early T cells in non-severe SARS-CoV-2 infection. TCRdb called the 5' RACE reads again in MiXCR, with one record for every CDR3 protein. The table includes approximately 44,000 distinct CDR3 sequences, approximately 12% detected once. The sequencing input was whole blood. These receptors were obtained from an adult who was a healthcare worker with PCR-confirmed SARS-CoV-2 infection or an uninfected control (not recorded which). The CDR3 runs from the conserved cysteine through the conserved F or W. The D gene is left open where the match is weak. Only some rows state a clone size, as once, few, many or a class for expanded clones.

V gene,J gene,clone size,D gene,CDR3 protein,CDR3 DNA
TRBV28,TRBJ2-7,few,TRBD2,CASSTRGLAYEQYF,TGTGCCAGCAGTACCCGCGGACTAGCATACGAGCAGTACTTC
TRBV29-1,TRBJ2-5,-,-,CSATGRTGETQYF,TGCAGCGCTACCGGACGGACGGGGGAGACCCAGTACTTC
TRBV2,TRBJ2-7,many,-,CASSSTGAYEQYF,TGTGCCAGCAGTTCGACTGGAGCCTACGAGCAGTACTTC
TRBV20-1,TRBJ2-3,few,-,CRVVSIRDTQYF,TGCAGGGTCGTTTCCATAAGGGATACGCAGTATTTT
TRBV20-1,TRBJ2-3,few,TRBD2,CSARALPTSRMTDTQYF,TGCAGTGCTAGAGCCTTACCGACTAGCAGGATGACAGATACGCAGTATTTT
TRBV6-2/TRBV6-3,TRBJ1-1,many,-,CASISRGQTEAFF,TGTGCCAGCATTTCTAGGGGTCAGACTGAAGCTTTCTTT
TRBV19,TRBJ1-5,few,TRBD1,CASSFWTGGGSNQPQHF,TGTGCCAGTAGTTTCTGGACAGGGGGCGGGAGCAATCAGCCCCAGCATTTT
TRBV25-1,TRBJ1-2,many,-,CASSLPPGPGYGYTF,TGTGCCAGCAGCCTCCCCCCGGGACCAGGCTATGGCTACACCTTC
TRBV29-1,TRBJ2-1,-,-,CSVEGSTAPGRYNEQFF,TGCAGCGTTGAGGGGTCGACTGCTCCGGGAAGGTACAATGAGCAGTTCTTC
TRBV10-3,TRBJ2-7,many,-,CAISRGGETYEQYF,TGTGCCATCAGTAGAGGAGGGGAAACCTACGAGCAGTACTTC
TRBV13,TRBJ2-7,many,TRBD1,CASSFRQGNTYEQYF,TGTGCCAGCAGCTTCCGACAGGGTAACACCTACGAGCAGTACTTC
TRBV6-5,TRBJ2-3,few,TRBD2,CASRSRGGHTDTQYF,TGTGCCAGCCGGTCGCGGGGGGGCCACACAGATACGCAGTATTTT
TRBV6-5,TRBJ2-3,few,-,CASSYSIVSDTQYF,TGTGCCAGCAGTTACTCGATCGTCTCAGATACGCAGTATTTT
TRBV5-1,TRBJ1-5,-,TRBD1,CASRKGPGQDNQPQHF,TGCGCCAGCAGAAAGGGACCGGGACAGGACAATCAGCCCCAGCATTTT
TRBV28,TRBJ1-5,-,-,CASSIETQPQHF,TGTGCCAGCAGTATTGAGACTCAGCCCCAGCATTTT
TRBV7-9,TRBJ1-1,-,-,CASSSILQEVAEAFF,TGTGCCAGCAGCTCAATTCTACAGGAGGTAGCTGAAGCTTTCTTT
TRBV7-2,TRBJ1-4,many,-,CASSLSRGNEKLFF,TGTGCCAGCAGCTTGTCCAGGGGAAATGAAAAACTGTTTTTT
TRBV4-3,TRBJ2-5,-,TRBD2,CASSQGGAGLGSETQYF,TGCGCCAGCAGCCAAGGGGGCGCCGGACTAGGGAGTGAGACCCAGTACTTC
TRBV20-1,TRBJ2-7,-,TRBD2,CSARGLGLAGGHSYEQYF,TGCAGTGCTAGAGGGCTGGGACTAGCGGGAGGTCATTCCTACGAGCAGTACTTC
TRBV11-2,TRBJ2-1,-,TRBD1,CASSLLAGTAYNEQFF,TGTGCCAGCAGCCTATTAGCCGGGACAGCCTACAATGAGCAGTTCTTC
TRBV7-2,TRBJ2-3,few,-,CASSLGISVGDTQYF,TGTGCCAGCAGCTTAGGAATCTCAGTGGGAGATACGCAGTATTTT
TRBV7-2,TRBJ1-5,-,-,CASSIQGNQPQHF,TGTGCCAGCAGCATACAAGGGAATCAGCCCCAGCATTTT
TRBV7-2,TRBJ1-3,-,-,CASSGRLYGENTIYF,TGTGCCAGCAGCGGACGACTCTATGGGGAAAACACCATATATTTT
TRBV7-9,TRBJ2-3,few,-,CASGRRDTQYF,TGTGCCAGCGGGCGGAGAGATACGCAGTATTTT
TRBV7-2,TRBJ2-7,many,TRBD2,CASSLDRTSGISYEQYF,TGTGCCAGCAGCTTGGATCGGACTAGCGGGATCTCCTACGAGCAGTACTTC
TRBV9,TRBJ2-1,many,-,CASSTQPTSSHEQFF,TGTGCCAGCAGCACCCAACCCACTAGCAGCCATGAGCAGTTCTTC
TRBV28,TRBJ2-5,few,-,CASSGADEETQYF,TGTGCCAGCTCCGGGGCGGACGAAGAGACCCAGTACTTC
TRBV11-2,TRBJ2-3,many,-,CASSLGTTTDTQYF,TGTGCCAGCAGCTTAGGAACCACGACGGATACGCAGTATTTT
TRBV11-2,TRBJ2-7,many,-,CASSRTYEQYF,TGTGCCAGCTCCCGAACTTACGAGCAGTACTTC
TRBV4-2,TRBJ2-1,few,-,CASSKAGAGGSNEQFF,TGTGCCAGCTCCAAGGCGGGGGCCGGGGGATCCAATGAGCAGTTCTTC
TRBV7-2,TRBJ1-1,many,-,CASSTQGVWWTEAFF,TGTGCCAGCAGTACACAAGGGGTTTGGTGGACTGAAGCTTTCTTT
TRBV5-1,TRBJ2-2,many,-,CASSLAGVGNTGELFF,TGCGCCAGCAGCTTGGCCGGGGTAGGGAACACCGGGGAGCTGTTTTTT
TRBV7-8,TRBJ2-7,many,TRBD2,CASSLTGREGSEQYF,TGTGCCAGCAGCTTGACCGGGCGGGAGGGAAGCGAGCAGTACTTC
TRBV6-5,TRBJ2-7,medium-sized,-,CASSTSEGGRSYEQYF,TGTGCCAGCAGCACTTCAGAGGGGGGTCGGTCCTACGAGCAGTACTTC
TRBV6-2/TRBV6-3,TRBJ2-1,medium-sized,-,CASSHLGETNEQFF,TGTGCCAGCAGTCACTTAGGGGAAACCAATGAGCAGTTCTTC
TRBV7-9,TRBJ2-1,many,TRBD2,CASSSRGTSESSYNEQFF,TGTGCCAGCAGCTCCCGGGGGACTAGCGAGAGCTCCTACAATGAGCAGTTCTTC
TRBV29-1,TRBJ2-7,-,TRBD1,CSVAQGDEQYF,TGCAGCGTTGCGCAGGGGGACGAGCAGTACTTC